This TCR beta chain came from a study of OX40 agonist ivuxolimab in advanced cancers. Across the study: Six ivuxolimab dose levels, 0.01 to 10 mg/kg, were given intravenously every 2 weeks. Aged roughly 23 to 80 with a mean of 60 years, they were about 83% male. Patients undergoing dose escalation presented with hepatocellular carcinoma, melanoma, renal cell or head and neck cancer. Prior anti-PD-1, anti-PD-L1 or anti-CTLA-4 therapy was allowed; around 43% had some.

Assay used: immunoSEQ multiplex PCR; TCRdb lists only in-frame clones, some missing. The table lists about 80,000 clones, approximately 90% of them singletons, with around 4.8% in the top ten. Germline CDR1 reads LNHNV; CDR2 reads YYDKDF (reference sequence). With V trimmed by 2 bases and J by 2 bases, 8 bases remained unmatched. There are 19 residues in the CDR3. The specimen was CD4+ or CD8+ T cells sorted from blood, collected in a trial of the OX40 agonist ivuxolimab. This chain links TRBV15 with TRBJ2-2, with TRBD2 matching 13 bases. The sequence was obtained from an adult with an advanced solid tumor such as melanoma, head and neck, liver or kidney cancer. The CDR3 loop reads CATSRPPGLAGYNTGELFF. DNA for the CDR3: TGTGCCACCAGCAGACCGCCGGGACTAGCGGGATATAACACCGGGGAGCTGTTTTTT.